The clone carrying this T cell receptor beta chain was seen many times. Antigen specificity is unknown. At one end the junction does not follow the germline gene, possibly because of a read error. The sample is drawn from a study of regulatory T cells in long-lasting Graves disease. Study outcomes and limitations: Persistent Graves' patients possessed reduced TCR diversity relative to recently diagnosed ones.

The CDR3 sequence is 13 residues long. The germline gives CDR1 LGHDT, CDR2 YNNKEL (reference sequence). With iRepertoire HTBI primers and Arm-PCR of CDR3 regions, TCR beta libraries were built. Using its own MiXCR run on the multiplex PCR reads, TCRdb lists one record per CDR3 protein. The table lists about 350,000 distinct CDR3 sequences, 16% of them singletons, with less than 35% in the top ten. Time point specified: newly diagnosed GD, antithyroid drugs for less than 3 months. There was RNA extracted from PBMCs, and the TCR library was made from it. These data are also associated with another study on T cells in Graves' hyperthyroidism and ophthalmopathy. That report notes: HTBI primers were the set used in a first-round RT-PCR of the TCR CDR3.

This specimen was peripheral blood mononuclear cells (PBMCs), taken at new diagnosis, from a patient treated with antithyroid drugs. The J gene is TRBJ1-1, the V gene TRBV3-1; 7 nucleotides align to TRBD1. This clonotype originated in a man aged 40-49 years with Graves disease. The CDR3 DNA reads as TGTGCCAGCAGGGAACAAGGACAGGTCGACCCCCTTTTT. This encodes CASREQGQVDPLF.